Below, 18 T cell receptor beta chains from the same sample are listed, as sequenced in a study of T cell repertoires in cytomegalovirus infection. Using its own MiXCR run on the reads, TCRdb lists one record per CDR3 protein. The sample has approximately 76,000 distinct CDR3 sequences; 3% to 4.5% are singletons. The sequenced sample was PBMCs. All receptors derive from a human donor in good health (CMV status not recorded). Some clones in this sample may be carry-over from other donors' samples.

This clonotype was observed at least ten times. J is TRBJ2-1 and V is TRBV7-2, with D possibly matching TRBD2 (5 bases). V shed 0 bases and J shed 5 bases, with 8 bases lying between them. The CDR3 runs to 14 residues. The V gene's germline CDR1 is SGHTA and CDR2 FQGNSA. CDR3 amino acids: CASSLARDDNEQFF. The CDR3 DNA sequence: TGTGCCAGCAGCTTAGCCCGGGATGACAATGAGCAGTTCTTC.

The sample holds many counts of this clonotype. The V and J genes are TRBV7-9 and TRBJ1-5; 9 bases line up with TRBD1. Germline V gives CDR1 SEHNR, CDR2 FQNEAQ (reference sequence). V was pared by 4 bases and J by 1 base, with 2 bases of the junction left unmatched. The length of the CDR3 is 15 residues. The CDR3 nucleotides read TGTGCCAGCAGCTCGGGACAGGGCAGCAATCAGCCCCAGCATTTT. Translating gives CASSSGQGSNQPQHF.

This clonotype showed up many times. This chain connects TRBV7-2 to TRBJ1-6; D is uncertain. The germline V and J ends were trimmed by 1 base and 9 bases, with 10 bases remaining between them. Germline-derived CDR1 and CDR2 are SGHTA and FQGNSA. This CDR3 is built from 14 residues. As DNA, the CDR3 is TGTGCCAGCAGCTTAGTTTTGGATGGTTCACCCCTCCACTTT. This codes for CASSLVLDGSPLHF. Complete variable domain (other parts from reference TRBV7-2 and TRBJ1-6): GAGVSQSPSNKVTEKGKDVELRCDPISGHTALYWYRQSLGQGLEFLIYFQGNSAPDKSGLPSDRFSAERTGGSVSTLTIQRTQQEDSAVYLCASSLVLDGSPLHFGNGTRLTVT.

CDR3 sequence reads: CASSLGGSGGPGELFF. For the CDR3, the DNA is TGTGCCAGCAGCTTAGGTGGTAGCGGGGGACCCGGGGAGCTGTTTTTT. The chain joins TRBV11-2 to TRBJ2-2; 9 bases map to TRBD2. Germline V CDR1 and CDR2: SGHAT, FQNNGV. The CDR3 is 16 residues long. With 1 base clipped from V and 6 bases from J, the junction kept 6 bases outside the gene matches.

This clonotype occurred many times. The chain recombines TRBV20-1 with TRBJ2-3; 11 positions match TRBD2. The V gene's germline CDR1 is DFQATT and CDR2 SNEGSKA (reference sequence). The length of the CDR3 is 15 residues. With 3 bases clipped from V and 1 base from J, the junction kept 3 bases outside the gene matches. This chain's CDR3 is CSASLLAGGTDTQYF. CDR3 sequence (DNA): TGCAGTGCTAGTCTACTAGCGGGGGGCACAGATACGCAGTATTTT.

Many counts were recorded for this clonotype. The chain is built from TRBV12-3 or TRBV12-4 and TRBJ2-3, with 14 bases lining up with TRBD2. V lost 6 bases, J lost 4 bases, and 6 bases stayed unmatched. The CDR3 contains 16 residues. The CDR3 spells CASSFATSGGADTQYF. In DNA form, the CDR3 reads TGTGCCAGCAGCTTTGCGACTAGCGGGGGGGCAGATACGCAGTATTTT.

This clonotype has ten or more counts. The rearrangement links TRBV20-1 to TRBJ1-4; possible D gene TRBD1, 6 bases. This CDR3 has 13 amino acids. Deletions cut 4 bases from V and 2 bases from J, with 8 bases between. Germline V gives CDR1 DFQATT, CDR2 SNEGSKA (reference sequence). The DNA of the CDR3 is TGCAGTGCTATCCAGGGGACTAATGAAAAACTGTTTTTT. The encoded protein is CSAIQGTNEKLFF.

This clonotype was recorded many times. V and J are TRBV7-2 and TRBJ2-7; 8 bases are shared with TRBD1. The V segment lost 5 bases and the J segment 3 bases; nucleotides outside the gene matches: 6. Germline V gene sequence: CDR1 SGHTA, CDR2 FQGNSA. The CDR3 loop spans 14 amino acids. CDR3 bases: TGTGCCAGCAGCAGCCGGACAGGGCTCTACGAGCAGTACTTC. It is translated as CASSSRTGLYEQYF.

This clonotype was counted at least ten times. The chain joins TRBV30 to TRBJ1-2; D call uncertain. Trimming took off 2 bases at V and 9 bases at J, with 13 bases between the two ends. CDR3 length equals 12 residues. CDR1 is GTSNPN, CDR2 SVGIG, per germline (reference sequence). The CDR3 DNA reads TGTGCCTGGAGTACCAACCGGAGGAGCTACACCTTC. Its translation is CAWSTNRRSYTF.

This clonotype was counted at least ten times. The rearrangement joins TRBV6-5 to TRBJ1-1, with a weak D call TRBD1 (5 bases). Trimming shortened V by 0 bases and J by 5 bases, and 16 bases separated the two germline ends. This CDR3 region has 16 residues. The germline V gene has CDR1 MNHEY and CDR2 SVGAGI. The CDR3, as DNA: TGTGCCAGCAGTTACTCGAGCACAGGAGGGTTGACTGAAGCTTTCTTT. Amino acids: CASSYSSTGGLTEAFF.

In regard to this clonotype: A much larger clone lies one base from this, so it may be a read error. The chain uses TRBV6-6 and TRBJ2-1; D remains ambiguous. Per germline, CDR1 MNHNY and CDR2 SVGAGI (reference sequence). There are 16 residues in the CDR3. CDR3 in DNA: TGTGCCAGGAGTTACCAATCAACCAGACGGTCCAATGAGCAGTTCTTC. Amino acids: CARSYQSTRRSNEQFF.

On this clonotype: The junction differs from germline at one of its ends, possibly a read error. The chain joins TRBV7-2 to TRBJ1-2; no clear D. The CDR3 has 13 residues. Germline V gene lookup returns CDR1 SGHTA and CDR2 FQGNSA. CDR3 coding DNA: TGTGCCCGCAGCTTAGACGGCTACGATGGCTACACCTTC. Its protein product is CARSLDGYDGYTF.

There are many counts of this clonotype. The CDR3 here is CASSWEVSTPLHF. DNA of the CDR3: TGTGCCAGCAGTTGGGAGGTCTCGACACCCCTCCACTTT. This sequence joins TRBV6-1 and TRBJ1-6; D remains ambiguous. The germline V and J ends were trimmed by 5 bases and 11 bases, with 13 bases remaining between them. The CDR3 consists of 13 residues. Germline V gene lookup returns CDR1 MNHNS and CDR2 SASEGT.

Ten or more counts support this clonotype. This likely comes from a read error, as the CDR3 has no conserved phenylalanine or tryptophan at its end. Because the CDR3's place on the DNA is in doubt, the DNA is left out and the CDR3 is given as listed by TCRdb. The chain employs TRBV7-8 and TRBJ1-1. The V gene's germline CDR1 is SGHVS and CDR2 FQNEAQ. The CDR3 totals 13 residues, both ends included. The CDR3 region is CASSLGGGETFIE.

This clonotype appeared many times. The DNA for the CDR3 is TGTGCCAGCAGCCCCGTGGGATTAGCGGGGGGGCTTGGTTTCGGCAATGAGCAGTTCTTC. Protein sequence: CASSPVGLAGGLGFGNEQFF. The V gene is TRBV7-2, the J gene TRBJ2-1, with 11 bases matching TRBD2. V lost 5 bases and J lost 6; bases outside the gene matches: 21. CDR3 length: 20 residues. Germline CDR1 and CDR2: SGHTA and FQGNSA.

This clonotype has just a few counts. The V gene is TRBV20-1, the J gene TRBJ2-3; 10 bases line up with TRBD1. This CDR3 is built from 15 residues. J gave up 3 bases and V 5 bases, and 8 bases lay outside the gene matches. CDR1 and CDR2 (germline): DFQATT, SNEGSKA (reference sequence). CDR3 nucleotides: TGCAGTGCTTGCCGACAGGGGGCAATGACAGATACGCAGTATTTT. Protein: CSACRQGAMTDTQYF.

This clonotype was observed many times. This sequence joins TRBV28 and TRBJ2-3; 11 nucleotides line up with TRBD2. Trimming took 6 bases from V and 4 from J; bases not matched to a gene: 3. The CDR3 totals 14 residues. Per the germline V gene, CDR1 is MDHEN and CDR2 is SYDVKM. DNA of the CDR3: TGTGCCAGCAGGGGGACTAGCGGTCCAGATACGCAGTATTTT. It yields the protein CASRGTSGPDTQYF.

This clonotype has at least ten counts. The chain links TRBV6-1 to TRBJ2-6, with D unclear. With 5 bases removed from V and 0 bases from J, the gap between germline ends came to 8 bases. The germline gives CDR1 MNHNS, CDR2 SASEGT. There are 15 residues in the CDR3. The CDR3 here is CASSHRDSGANVLTF. The CDR3 DNA follows: TGTGCCAGCAGTCACCGTGACTCTGGGGCCAACGTCCTGACTTTC.